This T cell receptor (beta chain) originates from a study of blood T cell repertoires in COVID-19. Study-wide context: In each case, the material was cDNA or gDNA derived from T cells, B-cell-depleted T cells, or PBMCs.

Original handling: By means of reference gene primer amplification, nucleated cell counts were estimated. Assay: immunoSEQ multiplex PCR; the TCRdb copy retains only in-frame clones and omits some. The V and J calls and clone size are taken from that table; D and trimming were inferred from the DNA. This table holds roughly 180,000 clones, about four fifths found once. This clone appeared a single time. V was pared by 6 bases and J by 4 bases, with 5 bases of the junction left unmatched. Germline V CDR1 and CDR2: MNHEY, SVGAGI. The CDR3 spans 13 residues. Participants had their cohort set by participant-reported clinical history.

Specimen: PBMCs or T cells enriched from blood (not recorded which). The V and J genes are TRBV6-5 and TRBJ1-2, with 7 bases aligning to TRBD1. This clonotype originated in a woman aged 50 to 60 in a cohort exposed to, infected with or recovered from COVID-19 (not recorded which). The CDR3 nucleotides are TGTGCCAGCAGCCGAGACAGGGTCTATGGCTACACCTTC. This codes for CASSRDRVYGYTF.